This record looks at one TCR beta chain sequence and its context. The antigen is unknown. This record comes from a study of yellow fever vaccine responses in identical twins. Notes on the study in general: It has been reported that, in twins, the vaccine T cell response seemed partly convergent and partly personalized.

TCRdb recomputed calls from the RT-PCR reads with MiXCR, one row per CDR3 protein. Of about 6,000 distinct CDR3 sequences detected, 50% to 80% appear once; the ten largest clones hold 3.5% to 4.5%. The sequence was collected from a young woman who received the yellow fever vaccine. The input for sequencing was T cells from blood (PBMCs), unsorted or a sorted subset (not recorded which), taken before or after yellow fever vaccination (not recorded which).

This CDR3 is CASSSTGGNQPQHF. DNA of the CDR3: TGTGCCAGCAGTTCAACCGGAGGCAATCAGCCCCAGCATTTT. The chain couples TRBV27 to TRBJ1-5; no clear D. The CDR3 is 14 amino acids. The germline V and J ends were trimmed by 4 bases and 2 bases, with 9 bases remaining between them. Germline V gene data show CDR1 as MNHEY and CDR2 as SMNVEV (reference sequence).